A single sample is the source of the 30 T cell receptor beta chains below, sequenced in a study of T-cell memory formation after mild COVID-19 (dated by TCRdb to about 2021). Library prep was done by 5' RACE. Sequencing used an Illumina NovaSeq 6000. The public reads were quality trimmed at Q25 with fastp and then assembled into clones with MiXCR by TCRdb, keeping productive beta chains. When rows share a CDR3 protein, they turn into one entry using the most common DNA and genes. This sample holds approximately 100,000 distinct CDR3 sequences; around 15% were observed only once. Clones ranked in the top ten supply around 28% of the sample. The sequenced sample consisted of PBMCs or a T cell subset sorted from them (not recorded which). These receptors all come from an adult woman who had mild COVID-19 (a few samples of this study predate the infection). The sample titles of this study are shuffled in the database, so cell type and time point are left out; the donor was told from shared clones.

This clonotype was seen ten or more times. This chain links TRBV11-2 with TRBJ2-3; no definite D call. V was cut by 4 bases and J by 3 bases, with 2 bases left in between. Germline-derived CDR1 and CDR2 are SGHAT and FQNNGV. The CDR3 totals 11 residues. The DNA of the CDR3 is TGTGCCAGCAGCTCTACAGATACGCAGTATTTT. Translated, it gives CASSSTDTQYF.

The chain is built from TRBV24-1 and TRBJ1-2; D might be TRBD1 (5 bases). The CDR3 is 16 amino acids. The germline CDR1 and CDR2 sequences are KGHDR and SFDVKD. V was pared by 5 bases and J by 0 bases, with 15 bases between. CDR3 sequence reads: CATSGFDSETNYGYTF. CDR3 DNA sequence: TGTGCCACCAGTGGCTTCGACAGCGAGACTAACTATGGCTACACCTTC.

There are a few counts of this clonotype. CDR3 DNA sequence: TGCGCCAGCAGCCACCTTAACACCGGGGAGCTGTTTTTT. It yields the protein CASSHLNTGELFF. The chain combines TRBV4-1 with TRBJ2-2; no clear D. V dropped 3 bases and J dropped 2 bases, with 4 bases sitting between them. Germline V gives CDR1 MGHRA, CDR2 YSYEKL. The CDR3 totals 13 residues.

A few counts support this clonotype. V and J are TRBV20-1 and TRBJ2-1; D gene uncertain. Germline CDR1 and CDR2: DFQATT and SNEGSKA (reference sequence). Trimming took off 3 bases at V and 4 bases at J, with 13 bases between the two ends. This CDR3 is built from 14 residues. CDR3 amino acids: CSARGPTSYNEQFF. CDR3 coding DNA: TGCAGTGCTAGGGGCCCAACGTCTTACAATGAGCAGTTCTTC.

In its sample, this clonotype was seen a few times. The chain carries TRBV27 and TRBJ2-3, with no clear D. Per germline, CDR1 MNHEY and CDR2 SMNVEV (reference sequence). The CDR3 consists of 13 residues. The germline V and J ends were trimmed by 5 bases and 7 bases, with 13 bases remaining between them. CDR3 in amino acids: CASSTQSSNTQYF. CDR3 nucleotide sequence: TGTGCCAGCAGTACCCAATCGAGTAATACGCAGTATTTT.

This chain's CDR3 is CASSQVPSGSDNQPQHF. The CDR3 DNA follows: TGCGCCAGCAGCCAAGTGCCGTCGGGGAGTGACAATCAGCCCCAGCATTTT. V usage is TRBV4-1 and J usage is TRBJ1-5; the D is unclear. This CDR3 is built from 17 residues. From germline, CDR1 is MGHRA and CDR2 YSYEKL. Trimming pared 1 base from V and 3 bases from J, leaving 16 bases between.

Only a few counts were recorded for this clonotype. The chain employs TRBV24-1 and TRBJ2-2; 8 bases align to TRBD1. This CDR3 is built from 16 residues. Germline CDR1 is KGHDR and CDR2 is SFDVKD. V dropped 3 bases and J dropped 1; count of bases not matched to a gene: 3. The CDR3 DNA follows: TGTGCCACCAGTGATAAGGACAGGGTGAACACCGGGGAGCTGTTTTTT. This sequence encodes CATSDKDRVNTGELFF.

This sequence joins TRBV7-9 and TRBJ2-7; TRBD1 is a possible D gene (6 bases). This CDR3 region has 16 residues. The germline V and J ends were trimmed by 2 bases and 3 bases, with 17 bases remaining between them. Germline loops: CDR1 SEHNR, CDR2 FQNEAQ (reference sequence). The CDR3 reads CASSLSGHRINYEQYF. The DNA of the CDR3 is TGTGCCAGCAGCTTATCGGGACATAGGATAAACTACGAGCAGTACTTC.

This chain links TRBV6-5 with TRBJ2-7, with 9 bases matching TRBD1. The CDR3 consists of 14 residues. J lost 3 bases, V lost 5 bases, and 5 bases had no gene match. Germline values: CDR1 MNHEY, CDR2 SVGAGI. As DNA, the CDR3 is TGTGCCAGCAGTCCCGGACAGGGGTACTACGAGCAGTACTTC. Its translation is CASSPGQGYYEQYF.

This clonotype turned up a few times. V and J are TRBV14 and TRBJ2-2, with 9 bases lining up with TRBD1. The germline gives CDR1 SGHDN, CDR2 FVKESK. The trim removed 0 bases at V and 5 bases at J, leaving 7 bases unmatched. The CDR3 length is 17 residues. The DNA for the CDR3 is TGTGCCAGCAGCCAAGACTTGGGACAGGGTTTTACCGGGGAGCTGTTTTTT. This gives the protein CASSQDLGQGFTGELFF.

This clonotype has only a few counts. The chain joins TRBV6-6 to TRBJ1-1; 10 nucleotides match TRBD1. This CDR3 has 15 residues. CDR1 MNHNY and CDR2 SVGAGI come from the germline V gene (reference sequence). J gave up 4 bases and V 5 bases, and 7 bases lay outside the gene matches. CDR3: CASSDATGGITEAFF. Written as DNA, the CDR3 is TGTGCCAGCAGTGACGCGACAGGGGGCATCACTGAAGCTTTCTTT.

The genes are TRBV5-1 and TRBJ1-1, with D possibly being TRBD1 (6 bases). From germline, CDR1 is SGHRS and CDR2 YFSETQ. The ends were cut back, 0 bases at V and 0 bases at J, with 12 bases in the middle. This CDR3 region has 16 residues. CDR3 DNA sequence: TGCGCCAGCAGCTTGGTAGGCAGGGGCATGAACACTGAAGCTTTCTTT. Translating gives CASSLVGRGMNTEAFF.

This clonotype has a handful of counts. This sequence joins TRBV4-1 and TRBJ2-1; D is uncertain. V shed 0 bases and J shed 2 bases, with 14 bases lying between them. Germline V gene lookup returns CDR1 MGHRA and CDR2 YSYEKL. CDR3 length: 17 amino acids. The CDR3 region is CASSQDGPEATYNEQFF. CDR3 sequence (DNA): TGCGCCAGCAGCCAAGATGGGCCCGAGGCGACCTACAATGAGCAGTTCTTC.

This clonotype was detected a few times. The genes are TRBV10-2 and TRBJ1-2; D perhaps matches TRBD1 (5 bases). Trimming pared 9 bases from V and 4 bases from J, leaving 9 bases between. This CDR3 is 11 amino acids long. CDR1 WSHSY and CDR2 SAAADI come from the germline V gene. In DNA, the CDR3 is TGCGCCAGTACGGGGCCCTATGGCTACACCTTC. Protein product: CASTGPYGYTF.

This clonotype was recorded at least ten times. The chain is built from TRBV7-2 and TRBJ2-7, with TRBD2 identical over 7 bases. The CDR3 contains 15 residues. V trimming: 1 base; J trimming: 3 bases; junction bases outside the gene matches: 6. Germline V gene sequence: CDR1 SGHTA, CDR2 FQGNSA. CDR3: CASSLGLGGSYEQYF. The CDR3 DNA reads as TGTGCCAGCAGCTTAGGATTGGGCGGGAGCTACGAGCAGTACTTC.

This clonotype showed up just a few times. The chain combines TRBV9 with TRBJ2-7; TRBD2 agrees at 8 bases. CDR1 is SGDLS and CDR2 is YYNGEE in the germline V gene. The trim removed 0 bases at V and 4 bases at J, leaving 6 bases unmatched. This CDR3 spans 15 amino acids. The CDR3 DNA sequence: TGTGCCAGCAGCGTAGACGGGGGGGGCAGATACGAGCAGTACTTC. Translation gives CASSVDGGGRYEQYF. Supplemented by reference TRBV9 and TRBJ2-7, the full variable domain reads DSGVTQTPKHLITATGQRVTLRCSPRSGDLSVYWYQQSLDQGLQFLIQYYNGEERAKGNILERFSAQQFPDLHSELNLSSLELGDSALYFCASSVDGGGRYEQYFGPGTRLTVT.

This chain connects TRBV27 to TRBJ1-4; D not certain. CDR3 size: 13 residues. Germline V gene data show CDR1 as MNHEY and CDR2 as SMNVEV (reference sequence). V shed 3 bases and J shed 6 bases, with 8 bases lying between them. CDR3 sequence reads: CASSLRWDEKLFF. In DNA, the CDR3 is TGTGCCAGCAGTTTGAGATGGGATGAAAAACTGTTTTTT.

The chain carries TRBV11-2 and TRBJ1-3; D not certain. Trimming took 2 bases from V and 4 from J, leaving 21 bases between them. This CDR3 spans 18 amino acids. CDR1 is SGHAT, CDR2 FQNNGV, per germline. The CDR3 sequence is CASSLLGVTPVSGNTIYF. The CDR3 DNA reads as TGTGCCAGCAGCTTACTCGGAGTGACTCCGGTTTCGGGAAACACCATATATTTT.

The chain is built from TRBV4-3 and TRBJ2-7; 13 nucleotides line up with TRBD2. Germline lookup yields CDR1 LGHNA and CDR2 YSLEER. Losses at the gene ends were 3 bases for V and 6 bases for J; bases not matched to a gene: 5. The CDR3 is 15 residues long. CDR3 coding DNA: TGCGCCAGCAGCCACCAGACTAGCGGGAGGACCGAGCAGTACTTC. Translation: CASSHQTSGRTEQYF.

The CDR3 DNA sequence: TGTGCCAGCAGTACGATGGGGGATGCAGATACGCAGTATTTT. Translation: CASSTMGDADTQYF. V and J are TRBV6-6 and TRBJ2-3; D could derive from TRBD1 or TRBD2 (5 bases each). Germline-derived CDR1 and CDR2 are MNHNY and SVGAGI (reference sequence). V was trimmed by 5 bases and J by 4 bases, leaving 13 bases between them. The CDR3 consists of 14 residues.

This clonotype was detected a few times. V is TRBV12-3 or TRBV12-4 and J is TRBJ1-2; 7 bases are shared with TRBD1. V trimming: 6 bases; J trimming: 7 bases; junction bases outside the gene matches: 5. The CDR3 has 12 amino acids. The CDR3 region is CASRTQGGGYTF. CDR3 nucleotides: TGTGCCAGCAGAACCCAGGGGGGTGGCTACACCTTC.

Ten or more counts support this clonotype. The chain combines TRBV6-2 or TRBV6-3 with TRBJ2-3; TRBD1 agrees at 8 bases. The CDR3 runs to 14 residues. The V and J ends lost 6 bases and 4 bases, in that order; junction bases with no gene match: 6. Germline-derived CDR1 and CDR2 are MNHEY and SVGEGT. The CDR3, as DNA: TGTGCCAGCAGGTCAGGGGGCTCGTCAGATACGCAGTATTTT. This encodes CASRSGGSSDTQYF.

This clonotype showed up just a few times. The CDR3 DNA is TGTGCCAGCAGTTGGACTAGCGGGAGGGACGAGCAGTACTTC. Its translation: CASSWTSGRDEQYF. The rearrangement uses TRBV6-2 or TRBV6-3 and TRBJ2-7; TRBD2 matches 15 bases. J lost 5 bases, V lost 4 bases, and 0 bases had no gene match. Looked up from germline, CDR1 is MNHEY and CDR2 is SVGEGT. The CDR3 is 14 residues long.

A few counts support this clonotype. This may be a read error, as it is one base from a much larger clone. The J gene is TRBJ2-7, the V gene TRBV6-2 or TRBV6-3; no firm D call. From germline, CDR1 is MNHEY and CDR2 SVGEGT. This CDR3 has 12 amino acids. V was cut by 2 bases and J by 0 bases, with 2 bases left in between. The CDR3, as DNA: TGTGCCAGCAGTTACGCCTCCTACGAGCAGTACTTC. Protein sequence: CASSYASYEQYF.

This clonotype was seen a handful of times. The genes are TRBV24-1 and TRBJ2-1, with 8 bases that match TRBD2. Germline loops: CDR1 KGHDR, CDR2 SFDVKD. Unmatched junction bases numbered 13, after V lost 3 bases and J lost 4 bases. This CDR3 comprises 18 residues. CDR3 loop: CATSDRLRRGADYNEQFF. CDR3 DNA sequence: TGTGCCACCAGTGATCGATTACGGCGGGGGGCAGATTACAATGAGCAGTTCTTC.

The CDR3 sequence: CAINNEKLFF. The CDR3, as DNA: TGTGCCATCAATAATGAAAAACTGTTTTTT. V gene TRBV10-3 combines with J gene TRBJ1-4; D call uncertain. Germline assignment: CDR1 ENHRY and CDR2 SYGVKD. The V end was cut by 7 bases, the J end by 4 bases, with 1 base between. This CDR3 is 10 amino acids long.

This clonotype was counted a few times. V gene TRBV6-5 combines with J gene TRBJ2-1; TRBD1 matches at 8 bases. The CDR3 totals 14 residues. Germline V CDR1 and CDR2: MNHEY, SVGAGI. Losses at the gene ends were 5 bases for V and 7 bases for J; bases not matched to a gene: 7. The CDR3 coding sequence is TGTGCCAGCAGTCGAATGGACAGGGAAAATGAGCAGTTCTTC. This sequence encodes CASSRMDRENEQFF.

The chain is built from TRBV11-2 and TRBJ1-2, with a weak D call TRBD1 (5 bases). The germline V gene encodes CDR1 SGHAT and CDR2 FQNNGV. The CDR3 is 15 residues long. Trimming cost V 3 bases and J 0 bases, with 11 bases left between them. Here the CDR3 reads CASSFGGVSNYGYTF. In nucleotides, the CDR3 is TGTGCCAGCAGCTTTGGGGGTGTCTCTAACTATGGCTACACCTTC.

The CDR3, as DNA: TGTGCCAGCTCGGGGGAGGCTCACTACGAGCAGTACTTC. It yields the protein CASSGEAHYEQYF. The rearrangement uses TRBV7-2 and TRBJ2-7; TRBD2 might be the D (6 bases). The germline V gene encodes CDR1 SGHTA and CDR2 FQGNSA. The length of the CDR3 is 13 residues. Trimming left V 8 bases short and J 3 bases short, with 14 bases between.

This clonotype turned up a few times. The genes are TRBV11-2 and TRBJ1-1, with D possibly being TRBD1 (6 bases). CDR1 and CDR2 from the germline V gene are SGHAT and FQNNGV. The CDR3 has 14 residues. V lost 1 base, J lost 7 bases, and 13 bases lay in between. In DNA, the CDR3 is TGTGCCAGCAGCTTAGGCGGGGGCGGCGGTGAAGCTTTCTTT. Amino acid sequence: CASSLGGGGGEAFF.